This T cell receptor beta chain stems from a study of cytomegalovirus exposure and HLA in healthy donors. The PCR employed 60 Vbeta primers together with 13 Jbeta primers. Here immunoSEQ multiplex PCR was the method, and the copy in TCRdb shows in-frame clones only, minus some. The table has 150,000 to 200,000 clones, around 80% seen once; the top ten hold around 0.99%. The CDR3 runs to 13 residues. Between the trimmed V and J ends, which lost 7 bases and 7 bases, there was a span of 17 bases. Germline values: CDR1 MNHNY, CDR2 SVGAGI (reference sequence). This clone has just a few counts. The chain carries TRBV6-6 and TRBJ2-7; perhaps TRBD2 as D (6 bases). Input material: PBMCs. This TCR came from a woman aged 40 to 50 in good health and CMV-seronegative. CDR3 DNA sequence: TGTGCCAGCACCTCCCAGGGACTCTCTGAGCAGTACTTC. As protein: CASTSQGLSEQYF.